This TCR beta chain was captured by sequencing in a study of early T cells in non-severe SARS-CoV-2 infection. TCRdb redid the calling of the 5' RACE reads with MiXCR, one entry per CDR3 protein. The table has 38,000 or so distinct CDR3 sequences, roughly 4.4% seen once; the top ten hold about 16%. Overall study results and limits: Matching against VDJdb likely underestimated virus-specific expansions, favoring anti-spike CD8.

The ends lost 3 bases at V and 3 bases at J; junction bases unmatched: 2. The CDR3 loop spans 14 amino acids. Germline V gene lookup returns CDR1 DFQATT and CDR2 SNEGSKA (reference sequence). This clonotype was counted ten times or more. What it binds is unknown. V usage is TRBV20-1 and J usage is TRBJ2-4; 10 nucleotides match TRBD1. This clonotype originated in an adult who was a healthcare worker with PCR-confirmed SARS-CoV-2 infection or an uninfected control (not recorded which). The material sequenced was whole blood. The CDR3 bases are TGCAGTGCTAGTTGGGACAGGGGCAAAAACATTCAGTACTTC. It is translated as CSASWDRGKNIQYF.